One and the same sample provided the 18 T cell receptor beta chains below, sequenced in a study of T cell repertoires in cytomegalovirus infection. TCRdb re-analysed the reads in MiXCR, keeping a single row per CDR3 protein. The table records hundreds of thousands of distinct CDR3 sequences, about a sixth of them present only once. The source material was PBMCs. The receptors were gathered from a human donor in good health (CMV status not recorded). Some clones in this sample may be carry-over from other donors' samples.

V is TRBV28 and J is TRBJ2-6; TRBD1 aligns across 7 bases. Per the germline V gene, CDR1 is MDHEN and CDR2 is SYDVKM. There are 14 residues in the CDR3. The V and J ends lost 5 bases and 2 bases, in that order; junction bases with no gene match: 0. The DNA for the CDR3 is TGTGCCAGCAGTGACAGGGCTGGGGCCAACGTCCTGACTTTC. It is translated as CASSDRAGANVLTF.

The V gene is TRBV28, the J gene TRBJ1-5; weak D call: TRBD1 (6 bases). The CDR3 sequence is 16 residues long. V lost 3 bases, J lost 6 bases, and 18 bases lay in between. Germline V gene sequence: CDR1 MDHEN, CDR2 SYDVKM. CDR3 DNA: TGTGCCAGCAGTTTCGTGGTGGGGGCATCAGGTCAGCCCCAGCATTTT. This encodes CASSFVVGASGQPQHF.

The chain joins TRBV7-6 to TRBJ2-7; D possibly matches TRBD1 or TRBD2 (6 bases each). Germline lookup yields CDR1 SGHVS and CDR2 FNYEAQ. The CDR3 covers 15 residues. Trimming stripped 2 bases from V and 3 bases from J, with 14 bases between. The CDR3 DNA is TGTGCCAGCAGCTTAACGGGGGTCAGGGGCTACGAGCAGTACTTC. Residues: CASSLTGVRGYEQYF. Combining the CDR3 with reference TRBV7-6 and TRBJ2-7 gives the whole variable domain GAGVSQSPRYKVTKRGQDVALRCDPISGHVSLYWYRQALGQGPEFLTYFNYEAQQDKSGLPNDRFSAERPEGSISTLTIQRTEQRDSAMYRCASSLTGVRGYEQYFGPGTRLTVT.

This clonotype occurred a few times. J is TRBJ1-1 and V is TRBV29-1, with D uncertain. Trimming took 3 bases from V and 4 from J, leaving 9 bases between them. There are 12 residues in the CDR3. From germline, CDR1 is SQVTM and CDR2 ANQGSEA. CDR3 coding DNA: TGCAGCGTTGATAGAGGGTTCACTGAAGCTTTCTTT. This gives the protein CSVDRGFTEAFF.

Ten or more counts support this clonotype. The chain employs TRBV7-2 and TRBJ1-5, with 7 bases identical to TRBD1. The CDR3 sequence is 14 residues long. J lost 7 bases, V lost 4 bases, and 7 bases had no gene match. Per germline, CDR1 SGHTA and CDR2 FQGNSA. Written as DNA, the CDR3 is TGTGCCAGCAGCTCGAACAGGGGACAACAGCCCCAGCATTTT. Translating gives CASSSNRGQQPQHF.

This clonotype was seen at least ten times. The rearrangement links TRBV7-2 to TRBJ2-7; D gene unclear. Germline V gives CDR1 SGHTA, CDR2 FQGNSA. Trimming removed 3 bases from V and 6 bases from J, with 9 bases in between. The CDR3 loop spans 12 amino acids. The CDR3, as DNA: TGTGCCAGCAGCTTCGAAGGGATCGAGCAGTACTTC. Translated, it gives CASSFEGIEQYF.

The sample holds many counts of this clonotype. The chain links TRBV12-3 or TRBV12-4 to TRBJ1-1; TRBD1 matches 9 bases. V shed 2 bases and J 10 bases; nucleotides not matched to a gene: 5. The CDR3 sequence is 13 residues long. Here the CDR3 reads CASSLRDRVLAFF. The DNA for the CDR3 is TGTGCCAGCAGTTTAAGGGACAGGGTTCTAGCTTTCTTT.

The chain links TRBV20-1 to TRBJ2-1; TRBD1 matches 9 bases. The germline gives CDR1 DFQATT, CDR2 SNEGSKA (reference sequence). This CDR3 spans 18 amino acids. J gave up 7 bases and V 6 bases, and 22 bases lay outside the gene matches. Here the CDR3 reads CSAPGQGAEGPVVNEQFF. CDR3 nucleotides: TGCAGTGCCCCGGGACAGGGTGCTGAAGGACCAGTTGTAAATGAGCAGTTCTTC.

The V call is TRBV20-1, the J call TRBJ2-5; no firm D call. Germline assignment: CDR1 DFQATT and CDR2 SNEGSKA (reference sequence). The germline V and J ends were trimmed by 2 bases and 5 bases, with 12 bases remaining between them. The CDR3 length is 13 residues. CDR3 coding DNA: TGCAGTGCTAGAAGGACGACCCTGGAGACCCAGTACTTC. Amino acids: CSARRTTLETQYF.

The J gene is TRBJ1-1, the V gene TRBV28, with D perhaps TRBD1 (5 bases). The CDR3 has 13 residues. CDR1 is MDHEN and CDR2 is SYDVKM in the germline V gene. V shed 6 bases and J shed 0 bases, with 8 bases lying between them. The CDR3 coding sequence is TGTGCCAGCAGGGAGGGGCTGAACACTGAAGCTTTCTTT. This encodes CASREGLNTEAFF.

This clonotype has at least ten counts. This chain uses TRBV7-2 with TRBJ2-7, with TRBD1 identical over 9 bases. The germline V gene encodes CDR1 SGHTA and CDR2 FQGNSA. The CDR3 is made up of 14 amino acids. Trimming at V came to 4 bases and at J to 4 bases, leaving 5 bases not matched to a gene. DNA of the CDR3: TGTGCCAGCAGCTCAACAGGGGGCTTGTACGAGCAGTACTTC. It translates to CASSSTGGLYEQYF. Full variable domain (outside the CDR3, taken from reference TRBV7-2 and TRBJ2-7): GAGVSQSPSNKVTEKGKDVELRCDPISGHTALYWYRQSLGQGLEFLIYFQGNSAPDKSGLPSDRFSAERTGGSVSTLTIQRTQQEDSAVYLCASSSTGGLYEQYFGPGTRLTVT.

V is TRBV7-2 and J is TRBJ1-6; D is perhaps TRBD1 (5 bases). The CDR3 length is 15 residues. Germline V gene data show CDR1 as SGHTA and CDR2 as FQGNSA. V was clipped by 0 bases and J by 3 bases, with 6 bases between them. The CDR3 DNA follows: TGTGCCAGCAGCTTAGCCAGGGTCTATAATTCACCCCTCCACTTT. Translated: CASSLARVYNSPLHF.

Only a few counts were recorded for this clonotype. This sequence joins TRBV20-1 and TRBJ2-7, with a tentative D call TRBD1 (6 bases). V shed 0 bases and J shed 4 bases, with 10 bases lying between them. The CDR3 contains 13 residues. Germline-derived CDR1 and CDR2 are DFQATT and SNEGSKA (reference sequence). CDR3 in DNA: TGCAGTGCTAGAGACGAAGGACAGTACGAGCAGTACTTC. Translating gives CSARDEGQYEQYF.

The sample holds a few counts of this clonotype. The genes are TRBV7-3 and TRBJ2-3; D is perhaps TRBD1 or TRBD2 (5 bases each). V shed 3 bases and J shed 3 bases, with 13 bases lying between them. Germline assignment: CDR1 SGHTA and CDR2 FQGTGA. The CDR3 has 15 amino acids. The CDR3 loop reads CASSLGVGRTDTQYF. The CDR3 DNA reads TGTGCCAGCAGCTTGGGGGTCGGAAGAACAGATACGCAGTATTTT.

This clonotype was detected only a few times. The CDR3 DNA reads as TGTGCCAGCAGCCTGGAGGGGGGGGAGAATGAAAAACTGTTTTTT. Its protein product is CASSLEGGENEKLFF. This chain uses TRBV5-6 with TRBJ1-4; tentative D call: TRBD1 (6 bases). Germline V gene lookup returns CDR1 SGHDT and CDR2 YYEEEE. V lost 4 bases, J lost 5 bases, and 15 bases lay in between. This CDR3 is built from 15 residues.

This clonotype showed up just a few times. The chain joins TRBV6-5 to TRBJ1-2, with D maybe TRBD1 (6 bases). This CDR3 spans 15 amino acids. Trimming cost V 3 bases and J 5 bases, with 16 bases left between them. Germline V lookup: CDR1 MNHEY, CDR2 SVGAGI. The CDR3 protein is CASSYLTGAGYGYTF. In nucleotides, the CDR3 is TGTGCCAGCAGTTATTTGACGGGGGCCGGGTATGGCTACACCTTC.

CDR3 protein: CASKKSGTSTDTQYF. CDR3 DNA: TGTGCCAGCAAAAAGAGCGGAACTAGCACAGATACGCAGTATTTT. This chain joins TRBV2 and TRBJ2-3, with TRBD2 as a possible D gene (5 bases). Germline assignment: CDR1 SNHLY and CDR2 FYNNEI. Trimming took off 7 bases at V and 0 bases at J, with 14 bases between the two ends. The CDR3 totals 15 residues.

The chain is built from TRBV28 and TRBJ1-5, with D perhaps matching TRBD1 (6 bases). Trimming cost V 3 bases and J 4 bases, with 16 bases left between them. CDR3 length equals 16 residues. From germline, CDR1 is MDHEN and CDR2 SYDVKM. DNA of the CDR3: TGTGCCAGCAGTTTTGTGTTATTAGGGGGAAATCAGCCCCAGCATTTT. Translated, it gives CASSFVLLGGNQPQHF.